These 15 T cell receptor beta chains were all obtained from the same sample, sequenced in a study of neurological immune-mediated disorders (dated by TCRdb to between 2018 and 2021). The intended sense of this specimen's time point label: longitudinal time-point 3. Libraries were built with 5' RACE. The instrument was an Illumina HiSeq 2500. TCRdb took the public reads, trimmed them with fastp at Q25, ran MiXCR for clone calling and kept in-frame beta chains. Every CDR3 protein is listed once, alongside the most common genes and DNA of its rows. In all, the sample holds 93,000 or so distinct CDR3 sequences, and more than 10% of those were seen once. The top ten hold under 4% of the sample. Input material: PBMCs. All receptors come from a female donor with HTLV-1-associated myelopathy (HAM/TSP).

This clonotype was counted at least ten times. The rearrangement links TRBV6-5 to TRBJ2-7; TRBD1 is a possible D gene (6 bases). Per germline, CDR1 MNHEY and CDR2 SVGAGI. The V gene lost 6 bases and the J gene lost 5 bases, with 17 bases spanning the gap. This CDR3 has 14 amino acids. CDR3 DNA: TGTGCCAGCAGCGGACAGCGTACGTCCGACGAGCAGTACTTC. Its translation: CASSGQRTSDEQYF.

The chain joins TRBV20-1 to TRBJ2-1; D is uncertain. Deletions cut 3 bases from V and 0 bases from J, with 9 bases between. CDR1 and CDR2 (germline): DFQATT, SNEGSKA (reference sequence). This CDR3 has 14 residues. The CDR3 reads CSASFSASYNEQFF. The CDR3 nucleotides read TGCAGTGCTAGCTTCTCGGCCTCCTACAATGAGCAGTTCTTC.

At least ten counts were recorded for this clonotype. The gene calls are TRBV7-9 and TRBJ2-3, with D uncertain. V was shortened by 0 bases and J by 0 bases, with 7 bases between the two germline ends. This CDR3 spans 15 amino acids. Looked up from germline, CDR1 is SEHNR and CDR2 is FQNEAQ (reference sequence). For the CDR3, the DNA is TGTGCCAGCAGCTTAGCAACCGGCAGCACAGATACGCAGTATTTT. Amino acids: CASSLATGSTDTQYF.

This clonotype showed up just a few times. The CDR3 loop is CASSPGTGAKNIQYF. CDR3 bases: TGTGCCAGCTCACCTGGGACAGGGGCCAAAAACATTCAGTACTTC. The chain recombines TRBV18 with TRBJ2-4; TRBD1 aligns across 9 bases. The CDR3 is 15 amino acids. The germline CDR1 and CDR2 sequences are KGHSH and LQKENI. J gave up 1 base and V 3 bases, and 1 base lay outside the gene matches.

This clonotype was seen many times. The chain couples TRBV11-2 to TRBJ2-2; no clear D gene. Deletions cut 7 bases from V and 2 bases from J, with 5 bases between. Looked up from germline, CDR1 is SGHAT and CDR2 is FQNNGV. This CDR3 is 12 amino acids long. CDR3 sequence: CASITNTGELFF. DNA of the CDR3: TGTGCCAGCATCACAAACACCGGGGAGCTGTTTTTT.

With regard to this clonotype: This sequence may be a read error, since a much larger clone differs from it by one base. V and J are TRBV5-4 and TRBJ1-5; TRBD1 agrees at 7 bases. This CDR3 is built from 15 residues. In germline, CDR1 is SGHNT, CDR2 YYREEE (reference sequence). This CDR3 reads CASSLDRGGGQHQHF. In DNA, the CDR3 is TGTGCCAGCAGCTTGGACAGGGGAGGTGGGCAGCACCAGCATTTT. Together with reference TRBV5-4 and TRBJ1-5, the CDR3 gives the full variable domain: ETGVTQSPTHLIKTRGQQVTLRCSSQSGHNTVSWYQQALGQGPQFIFQYYREEENGRGNFPPRFSGLQFPNYSSELNVNALELDDSALYLCASSLDRGGGQHQHFGDGTRLSIL.

This clonotype was seen ten or more times. The chain carries TRBV5-1 and TRBJ2-1, with D possibly TRBD2 on 7 matching bases. The germline V gene has CDR1 SGHRS and CDR2 YFSETQ. The CDR3 consists of 15 residues. The V gene lost 3 bases and the J gene lost 4 bases, with 14 bases spanning the gap. CDR3 in amino acids: CASSSRGAPYNEQFF. CDR3 nucleotide sequence: TGCGCCAGCAGCTCCCGGGGGGCCCCTTACAATGAGCAGTTCTTC. The complete variable domain, with remaining parts taken from reference TRBV5-1 and TRBJ2-1, reads KAGVTQTPRYLIKTRGQQVTLSCSPISGHRSVSWYQQTPGQGLQFLFEYFSETQRNKGNFPGRFSGRQFSNSRSEMNVSTLELGDSALYLCASSSRGAPYNEQFFGPGTRLTVL.

This clonotype was counted only a few times. This chain connects TRBV27 to TRBJ2-4, with 12 bases lining up with TRBD1. The germline gives CDR1 MNHEY, CDR2 SMNVEV (reference sequence). This CDR3 comprises 15 residues. The trim removed 5 bases at V and 7 bases at J, leaving 6 bases unmatched. The CDR3 loop is CASSAGTGGWNIQYF. DNA of the CDR3: TGTGCCAGCAGTGCCGGGACAGGGGGCTGGAACATTCAGTACTTC.

This clonotype has ten or more counts. The V and J genes are TRBV5-1 and TRBJ2-3; unclear D gene. This CDR3 has 15 residues. Trimming cost V 1 base and J 2 bases, with 11 bases left between them. The V gene's germline CDR1 is SGHRS and CDR2 YFSETQ. The CDR3 nucleotides are TGCGCCAGCAGCTTGTATTTTGGCGACACAGATACGCAGTATTTT. Translation: CASSLYFGDTDTQYF.

This clonotype was observed a few times. The V and J genes are TRBV7-3 and TRBJ2-7; 10 nucleotides agree with TRBD1. This CDR3 has 14 residues. CDR1 is SGHTA, CDR2 FQGTGA, per germline. Germline trimming cut 8 bases from V and 6 bases from J; bases unmatched to any gene: 10. The CDR3 region is CASATGTGVGEQYF. Here the CDR3 DNA reads TGTGCCAGCGCAACCGGGACAGGGGTGGGCGAGCAGTACTTC.

The table lists this clonotype with many counts. This sequence joins TRBV29-1 and TRBJ1-5, with 10 bases aligning to TRBD1. V lost 7 bases and J lost 6; bases outside the gene matches: 9. In germline, CDR1 is SQVTM, CDR2 ANQGSEA. CDR3 length: 14 amino acids. As DNA, the CDR3 is TGCAGCGCAACTAGACAGGGGGCCGGTCAGCCCCAGCATTTT. Its translation is CSATRQGAGQPQHF.

The genes are TRBV28 and TRBJ2-1; D uncertain. Germline CDR1 reads MDHEN; CDR2 reads SYDVKM. V lost 1 base to trimming and J lost 0 bases, with 7 bases between them. The CDR3 totals 15 residues. DNA of the CDR3: TGTGCCAGCAGTTTATCAGAAAGCTCCTACAATGAGCAGTTCTTC. Translation: CASSLSESSYNEQFF. Together with reference TRBV28 and TRBJ2-1, the CDR3 gives the full variable domain: DVKVTQSSRYLVKRTGEKVFLECVQDMDHENMFWYRQDPGLGLRLIYFSYDVKMKEKGDIPEGYSVSREKKERFSLILESASTNQTSMYLCASSLSESSYNEQFFGPGTRLTVL.

This clonotype was counted at least ten times. Here the CDR3 reads CSASSATYEQYF. The CDR3 DNA follows: TGCAGTGCTAGTTCCGCGACCTACGAGCAGTACTTC. This chain links TRBV20-1 with TRBJ2-7; D is ambiguous. V was pared by 3 bases and J by 2 bases, with 8 bases between. The germline V gene encodes CDR1 DFQATT and CDR2 SNEGSKA (reference sequence). The CDR3 runs to 12 residues.

At least ten counts were recorded for this clonotype. The CDR3 nucleotides read TGTGCCAGCAGCTTGACGGGGGGGAGGGAGACCCAGTACTTC. Encoded protein: CASSLTGGRETQYF. The rearrangement uses TRBV5-4 and TRBJ2-5; 8 bases align to TRBD2. The CDR3 sequence is 14 residues long. Looked up from germline, CDR1 is SGHNT and CDR2 is YYREEE (reference sequence). J was trimmed by 5 bases and V by 1 base; bases with no gene match: 4.

Note on this clonotype: A much more abundant neighbour one base away suggests this may be a read error. The chain employs TRBV9 and TRBJ2-5, with TRBD2 identical over 7 bases. Germline V CDR1 and CDR2: SGDLS, YYNGEE. The CDR3 consists of 13 residues. CDR3 residues: CASSVTGRETRYF. In nucleotides, the CDR3 is TGTGCCAGCAGCGTAACTGGGAGGGAGACCCGGTACTTC.